This T cell receptor (beta chain) is from a study of T-cell reconstitution after alpha-beta-depleted transplantation in children. Germline V gene lookup returns CDR1 DFQATT and CDR2 SNEGSKA (reference sequence). This CDR3 spans 14 amino acids. V dropped 6 bases and J dropped 1 base, with 15 bases sitting between them. The library targeted TCRbeta and was prepared with unique molecular identifiers. TCRdb analysed the PCR reads with MiXCR anew, one entry per CDR3 protein. This table holds over 550,000 distinct CDR3 sequences, 10% found once. This TCR derives from a human donor who donated a stem cell graft to a child with acute myeloid leukemia. Sequenced material: PBMCs from the stem cell graft donor, taken from the stem cell graft. The chain uses TRBV20-1 and TRBJ2-5; tentatively, D is TRBD1 or TRBD2 (6 bases each). The CDR3 nucleotides read TGCAGTGCCGGAGGGGGTAGCCGCCAAGAGACCCAGTACTTC. It translates to CSAGGGSRQETQYF.